This T cell receptor (beta chain) was sequenced for a study of human T cells and chemical hapten exposure. Specified time point: patch test 1, 2 weeks after DPC sensitization. As to treatment: therapeutic diphenylcyclopropenone sensitization with weekly scalp DPC. TCRdb re-called the RACE reads through MiXCR, storing one row per CDR3 protein. The sample has 180,000 or so distinct CDR3 sequences; 13% to 15% are singletons. The CDR3 is 13 residues long. V gave up 5 bases and J gave up 8 bases; unmatched junction bases: 4. CDR1 is SGHAT and CDR2 is FQNNGV in the germline V gene. This clonotype was seen ten or more times.

This chain joins TRBV11-2 and TRBJ1-2, with TRBD1 matching over 11 bases. The sample consisted of whole blood, taken in connection with sensitization to the hapten diphenylcyclopropenone (DPC). The receptor was isolated from a woman aged 25 to 39 with alopecia areata. Some clones in this sample may be carry-over from other donors' samples. The CDR3, as DNA: TGTGCCAGCAGCCAGGACAGGGGGCGAGGCTACACCTTC. It encodes CASSQDRGRGYTF.